The rows below give T cell receptor beta chains drawn from one sample of a study of T cell clones after liver transplantation. This table comes from immunoSEQ multiplex PCR, and its TCRdb copy is limited to in-frame clones, with some not included. The table lists 70,000 to 80,000 clones, 90% of them singletons. Sample: CD4+ T cells from blood, taken before liver transplant. These TCRs come from a human donor who received a liver transplant. The CDR3 runs from the conserved cysteine through the conserved F or W.

CDR3 | J | V
CASSPDGQSGTQYF | TRBJ2-5 | TRBV5-1
CASRRTENTGELFF | TRBJ2-2 | TRBV19
CASSASSGSGETQYF | TRBJ2-5 | TRBV2
CASSRLAGTYNEQFF | TRBJ2-1 | TRBV7-9
CASSLAKSVDEQFF | TRBJ2-1 | TRBV7-9
CASSASGGGDTQYF | TRBJ2-3 | TRBV9
CASSALVLAGRRTGEQYF | TRBJ2-7 | TRBV11-2
CASNPTLDSQETQYF | TRBJ2-5 | TRBV5-1
CATSSDSLDTSHRETQYF | TRBJ2-5 | TRBV15
CASRLAGTDTQYF | TRBJ2-3 | TRBV5-4
CASSSSWGETQYF | TRBJ2-5 | TRBV7-2
CASSSTGNTGNTIYF | TRBJ1-3 | TRBV7-6
CASSPGHSSNYEQYF | TRBJ2-7 | TRBV7-8
CASSLGPAGWETQYF | TRBJ2-5 | TRBV14
CASSVGPAGTGELFF | TRBJ2-2 | TRBV9
CASSLKETQYF | TRBJ2-5 | TRBV7-2
CASSQNPAGGPGELFF | TRBJ2-2 | TRBV6-6
CASSLGKGTGNEQFF | TRBJ2-1 | TRBV5-4
CASSLARATGYYEQYF | TRBJ2-7 | TRBV7-8
CASSGGRDTQYF | TRBJ2-3 | TRBV5-1
CASSQLAGEGNTQYF | TRBJ2-3 | TRBV4-2
CASSFGSVYEQFF | TRBJ2-1 | TRBV7-2
CASILRGRTDTQYF | TRBJ2-3 | TRBV2
CATSRAGTSKGNEQFF | TRBJ2-1 | TRBV15
CASSVRRLAPYNEQFF | TRBJ2-1 | TRBV4-2
CASSFPSGSSGELFF | TRBJ2-2 | TRBV5-4
CASSLAGLAGGYEQFF | TRBJ2-1 | TRBV11-3
CASSLGSGSTEAFF | TRBJ1-1 | TRBV5-1
CASSSGQPNTGELFF | TRBJ2-2 | TRBV5-1
CASSLDGYGELFF | TRBJ2-2 | TRBV11-1
CASSLPGLGELFF | TRBJ2-2 | TRBV28
CASSLVQGADGFF | TRBJ1-1 | TRBV5-1
CASSYPGRDQPQHF | TRBJ1-5 | TRBV28
CASGGRLGYEQYF | TRBJ2-7 | TRBV6-1
CASRSTSLSYNEQFF | TRBJ2-1 | TRBV6-5
CSVGGVGNTEAFF | TRBJ1-1 | TRBV29-1
CASSLRPGTGAVSGNTIYF | TRBJ1-3 | TRBV5-1
CASSIGTSGPYEQYF | TRBJ2-7 | TRBV5-5
CASSEQPVGEASYGYTF | TRBJ1-2 | TRBV9
CASSFPRETQYF | TRBJ2-5 | TRBV5-4
CASSLLAGTDTQYF | TRBJ2-3 | TRBV7-3